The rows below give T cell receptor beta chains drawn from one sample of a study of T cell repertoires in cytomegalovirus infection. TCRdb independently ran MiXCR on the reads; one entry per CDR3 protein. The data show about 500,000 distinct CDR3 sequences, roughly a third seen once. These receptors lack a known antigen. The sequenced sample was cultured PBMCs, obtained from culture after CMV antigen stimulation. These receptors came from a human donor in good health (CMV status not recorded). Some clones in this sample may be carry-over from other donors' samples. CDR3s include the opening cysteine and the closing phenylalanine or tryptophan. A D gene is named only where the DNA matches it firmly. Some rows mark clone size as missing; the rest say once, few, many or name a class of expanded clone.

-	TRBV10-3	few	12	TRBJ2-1	TGTGCCATCAGGACGGACGTCGATGAGCAGTTCTTC	CAIRTDVDEQFF
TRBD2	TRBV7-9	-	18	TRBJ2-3	TGTGCCAGCAGCCGAGGAGTTAGCGGGTTCTCCTCCACAGATACGCAGTATTTT	CASSRGVSGFSSTDTQYF
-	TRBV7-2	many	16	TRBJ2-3	TGTGCCAGCAGCTTAGAGGCCCGCCCAGGGACAGATACGCAGTATTTT	CASSLEARPGTDTQYF
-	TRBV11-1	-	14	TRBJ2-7	TGTGCCAGCAGCTTCGCCCCGGCCCTTTACGAGCAGTACTTC	CASSFAPALYEQYF
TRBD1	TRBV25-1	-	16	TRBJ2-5	TGTGCCAGCAGTACCGGGACAGGGGCGTCCCAAGAGACCCAGTACTTC	CASSTGTGASQETQYF
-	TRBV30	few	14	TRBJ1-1	TGTGCCTGGCGGCGGCCGAATTCGAACACTGAAGCTTTCTTT	CAWRRPNSNTEAFF
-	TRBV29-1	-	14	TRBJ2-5	TGCAGCGTTGAAGGATTCCCAGGGAGAGAGACCCAGTACTTC	CSVEGFPGRETQYF
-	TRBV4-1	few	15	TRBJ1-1	TGCGCCAGCAGCCAAATCGACAGGCAGAACACTGAAGCTTTCTTT	CASSQIDRQNTEAFF
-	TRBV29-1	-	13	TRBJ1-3	TGCAGCGTTGCGGCTTGGCCTGGAAACACCATATATTTT	CSVAAWPGNTIYF
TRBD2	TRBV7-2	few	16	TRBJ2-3	TGTGCCAGCAGCTTTAGCGGGATTGAGGGCACAGATACGCAGTATTTT	CASSFSGIEGTDTQYF
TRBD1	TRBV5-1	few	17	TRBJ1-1	TGCGCCAGCAGCTTGGACAGGGGGCCTCAGAGTAACACTGAAGCTTTCTTT	CASSLDRGPQSNTEAFF
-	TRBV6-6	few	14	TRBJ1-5	TGTGCCAGCTCGAGCCCCGGAAGCAATCAGCCCCAGCATTTT	CASSSPGSNQPQHF
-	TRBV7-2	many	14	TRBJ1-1	TGTGCCAGCAGCTTAGCCCTGACGAACACTGAAGCTTTCTTT	CASSLALTNTEAFF
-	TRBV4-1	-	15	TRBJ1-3	TGCGCCAGCAGCCAGCCGGCAGCCTCTGGAAACACCATATATTTT	CASSQPAASGNTIYF
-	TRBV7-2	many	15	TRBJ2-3	TGTGCCAGCAGCCACCGGGCCAGCAATACAGATACGCAGTATTTT	CASSHRASNTDTQYF
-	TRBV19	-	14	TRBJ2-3	TGTGCCAGTACGACATCGACTAGCACAGATACGCAGTATTTT	CASTTSTSTDTQYF
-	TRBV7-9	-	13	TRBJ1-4	TGTGCCAGCAGGGGAATGCGGGGGGAAAAACTGTTTTTT	CASRGMRGEKLFF
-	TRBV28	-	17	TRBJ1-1	TGTGCCAGCAGCCATTTTACAGCCGGGAGGAGGGACACTGAAGCTTTCTTT	CASSHFTAGRRDTEAFF
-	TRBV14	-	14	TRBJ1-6	TGTGCCAGCAGCCAGGCCGTAGTCGGGTCACCCCTCCACTTT	CASSQAVVGSPLHF
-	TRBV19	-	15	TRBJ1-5	TGTGCCAGTACCCAGGACGTGATGGGGAATCAGCCCCAGCATTTT	CASTQDVMGNQPQHF
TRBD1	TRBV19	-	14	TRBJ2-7	TGTGCCACTCATTCTGGCAGGGGGAGACACGAGCAGTACTTC	CATHSGRGRHEQYF
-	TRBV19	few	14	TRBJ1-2	TGTGCCAGTAGTCCCCGAAAACACCTCTATGGCTACACCTTC	CASSPRKHLYGYTF
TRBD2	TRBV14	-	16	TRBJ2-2	TGTGCCAGCAGCCAAGTCGGCGGGGGGCAGACCGGGGAGCTGTTTTTT	CASSQVGGGQTGELFF
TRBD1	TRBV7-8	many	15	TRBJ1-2	TGTGCCACGGACAGGGTTCCGAATCATAACTATGGCTACACCTTC	CATDRVPNHNYGYTF
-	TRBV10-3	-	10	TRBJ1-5	TGTGCCATCAGGCATCAGCCCCAGCATTTT	CAIRHQPQHF
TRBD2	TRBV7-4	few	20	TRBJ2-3	TGTGCCAGCAGCTCCGGACTAGCGGGAGGGACTTGGGCTAGCACAGATACGCAGTATTTT	CASSSGLAGGTWASTDTQYF
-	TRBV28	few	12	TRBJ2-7	TGTGCCAGCAATTTGGAATCCTACGAGCAGTACTTC	CASNLESYEQYF
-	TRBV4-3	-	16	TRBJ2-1	TGCGCCAGCAGCCACCCTGAGCTCGTACTATACAATGAGCAGTTCTTC	CASSHPELVLYNEQFF
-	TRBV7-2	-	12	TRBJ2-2	TGTGCCAGCAGCTTTCTCTCCGGGGAGCTGTTTTTT	CASSFLSGELFF